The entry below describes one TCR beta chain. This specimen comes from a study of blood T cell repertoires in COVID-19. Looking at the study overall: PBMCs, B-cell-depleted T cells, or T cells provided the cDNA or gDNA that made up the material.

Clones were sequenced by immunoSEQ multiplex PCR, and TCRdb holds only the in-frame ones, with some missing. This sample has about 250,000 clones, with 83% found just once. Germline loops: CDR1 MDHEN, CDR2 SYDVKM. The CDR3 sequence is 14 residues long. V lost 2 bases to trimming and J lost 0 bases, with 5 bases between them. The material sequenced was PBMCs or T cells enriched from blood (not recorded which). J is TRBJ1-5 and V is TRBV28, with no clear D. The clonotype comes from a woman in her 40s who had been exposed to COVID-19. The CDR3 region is CASSLPLSNQPQHF. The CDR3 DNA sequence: TGTGCCAGCAGTTTACCCCTTAGCAATCAGCCCCAGCATTTT.